These 30 T cell receptor beta chains share one sample of origin, sequenced in a study of blood T cell repertoires in COVID-19. Profiling relied on immunoSEQ multiplex PCR, and the TCRdb table lists in-frame clones only, not all of them. The sample records 220,000 or so clones, approximately 85% being singletons. Material: peripheral blood. Receptors were obtained from a woman of 80 years or more with COVID-19, enrolled during active disease.

V gene TRBV6-1 combines with J gene TRBJ1-2; 7 positions agree with TRBD1. The CDR3 is 15 amino acids. Germline CDR1 is MNHNS and CDR2 is SASEGT. V gave up 5 bases and J gave up 8 bases; unmatched junction bases: 14. CDR3 DNA: TGTGCCAGCAGTCAGACAGGGCCCTCCGGGGAGGGCTACACCTTC. Translated, it gives CASSQTGPSGEGYTF.

The genes are TRBV7-2 and TRBJ2-7; D may be TRBD2 (6 bases). The CDR3 covers 14 residues. V lost 3 bases and J 2 bases, leaving 11 bases between the germline ends. Germline V gene sequence: CDR1 SGHTA, CDR2 FQGNSA. The CDR3 here is CASSLGLGPYEQYF. DNA for the CDR3: TGTGCCAGCAGCTTGGGACTCGGTCCCTACGAGCAGTACTTC. The entire variable domain, with the rest obtained from reference TRBV7-2 and TRBJ2-7, is as follows: GAGVSQSPSNKVTEKGKDVELRCDPISGHTALYWYRQSLGQGLEFLIYFQGNSAPDKSGLPSDRFSAERTGGSVSTLTIQRTQQEDSAVYLCASSLGLGPYEQYFGPGTRLTVT.

This chain connects TRBV5-4 to TRBJ2-3; 9 bases are a match to TRBD2. The germline V gene has CDR1 SGHNT and CDR2 YYREEE (reference sequence). This CDR3 comprises 16 residues. V was clipped by 4 bases and J by 3 bases; unmatched bases: 9. The DNA of the CDR3 is TGTGCCAGCAGCCCTTCCGGGACTAGCTCGACAGATACGCAGTATTTT. As protein: CASSPSGTSSTDTQYF. The variable domain in full, with the rest retrieved from reference TRBV5-4 and TRBJ2-3, is ETGVTQSPTHLIKTRGQQVTLRCSSQSGHNTVSWYQQALGQGPQFIFQYYREEENGRGNFPPRFSGLQFPNYSSELNVNALELDDSALYLCASSPSGTSSTDTQYFGPGTRLTVL.

The chain is built from TRBV6-1 and TRBJ2-1, with TRBD2 as a possible D gene (6 bases). The CDR3 is made up of 13 amino acids. Germline loops: CDR1 MNHNS, CDR2 SASEGT. V was clipped by 0 bases and J by 9 bases, with 9 bases between them. The CDR3 protein is CASSEALGGEQFF. The CDR3 nucleotides read TGTGCCAGCAGTGAAGCGCTGGGAGGTGAGCAGTTCTTC.

CDR3 sequence reads: CASSFGRQSNSPLHF. CDR3 DNA sequence: TGTGCCAGCAGTTTCGGGAGACAGTCTAATTCACCCCTCCACTTT. The V and J genes are TRBV6-5 and TRBJ1-6; tentative D call: TRBD1 (5 bases). Trimming took 4 bases from V and 6 from J, leaving 13 bases between them. CDR1 and CDR2 from the germline V gene are MNHEY and SVGAGI. This CDR3 has 15 residues.

This clone was found once. CDR3 nucleotides: TGTGCCAGTAGTATCCAGGGGGCTTTGAACACTGAAGCTTTCTTT. As protein: CASSIQGALNTEAFF. The J gene is TRBJ1-1, the V gene TRBV19; 8 bases are a match to TRBD1. The germline V gene encodes CDR1 LNHDA and CDR2 SQIVND (reference sequence). The length of the CDR3 is 15 residues. Unmatched junction bases numbered 3, after V lost 3 bases and J lost 0 bases. The full variable domain, its missing parts supplied by reference TRBV19 and TRBJ1-1, is DGGITQSPKYLFRKEGQNVTLSCEQNLNHDAMYWYRQDPGQGLRLIYYSQIVNDFQKGDIAEGYSVSREKKESFPLTVTSAQKNPTAFYLCASSIQGALNTEAFFGQGTRLTVV.

The chain couples TRBV7-9 to TRBJ2-1; TRBD1 matches at 8 bases. From germline, CDR1 is SEHNR and CDR2 FQNEAQ (reference sequence). With V trimmed by 5 bases and J by 12 bases, 6 bases remained unmatched. This CDR3 is built from 12 residues. Here the CDR3 DNA reads TGTGCCAGCAGCATTGGACAGGGCGGGCAGTTCTTC. Protein sequence: CASSIGQGGQFF.

This chain links TRBV11-1 with TRBJ2-5; TRBD2 agrees at 8 bases. The J segment lost 2 bases and the V segment lost 1 base, leaving 6 bases of the junction unmatched. Germline assignment: CDR1 SGHAT and CDR2 FQDESV (reference sequence). The CDR3 has 16 residues. The CDR3 is CASSLGGSGAQETQYF. The CDR3 DNA reads TGTGCCAGCAGCTTAGGGGGTAGCGGGGCACAAGAGACCCAGTACTTC.

This clone came up a few times. In DNA form, the CDR3 reads TGTGCCAGCAGCCGTCCCCGGACAGGGGTCAACTACGAGCAGTACTTC. Encoded protein: CASSRPRTGVNYEQYF. The genes are TRBV13 and TRBJ2-7; 9 bases are a match to TRBD1. The ends lost 5 bases at V and 3 bases at J; junction bases unmatched: 11. This CDR3 has 16 residues. Germline V gene data show CDR1 as PRHDT and CDR2 as FYEKMQ (reference sequence). The variable domain in full, with the rest retrieved from reference TRBV13 and TRBJ2-7, is AAGVIQSPRHLIKEKRETATLKCYPIPRHDTVYWYQQGPGQDPQFLISFYEKMQSDKGSIPDRFSAQQFSDYHSELNMSSLELGDSALYFCASSRPRTGVNYEQYFGPGTRLTVT.

The J gene is TRBJ1-2, the V gene TRBV18; TRBD1 matches at 9 bases. Germline V gives CDR1 KGHSH, CDR2 LQKENI. Losses at the gene ends were 4 bases for V and 7 bases for J; bases not matched to a gene: 4. CDR3 length: 13 residues. CDR3 region: CASSLGQGPGYTF. The CDR3 coding sequence is TGTGCCAGCTCACTGGGACAGGGCCCTGGCTACACCTTC.

The chain joins TRBV18 to TRBJ1-1; D perhaps matches TRBD1 (5 bases). Germline CDR1 reads KGHSH; CDR2 reads LQKENI. The CDR3 contains 14 residues. With 3 bases removed from V and 5 bases from J, the gap between germline ends came to 13 bases. CDR3 sequence reads: CASSPVRGSTEAFF. CDR3 in DNA: TGTGCCAGCTCACCGGTGCGGGGCTCGACTGAAGCTTTCTTT.

The chain recombines TRBV2 with TRBJ1-3; D gene unclear. The V and J ends lost 4 bases and 1 base respectively, with 5 bases between them. Germline CDR1 SNHLY, CDR2 FYNNEI. The CDR3 contains 13 residues. The CDR3 nucleotides are TGTGCCAGCAGTGCGGGTTCTGGAAACACCATATATTTT. This translates into CASSAGSGNTIYF.

The chain uses TRBV18 and TRBJ1-2; 8 bases are shared with TRBD1. Per germline, CDR1 KGHSH and CDR2 LQKENI. The CDR3 runs to 12 residues. The J segment lost 8 bases and the V segment lost 5 bases, leaving 4 bases of the junction unmatched. In nucleotides, the CDR3 is TGTGCCAGCTCAGCAGACAGGGGCGGCTACACCTTC. Residues: CASSADRGGYTF. The entire variable domain, with the rest obtained from reference TRBV18 and TRBJ1-2, is as follows: NAGVMQNPRHLVRRRGQEARLRCSPMKGHSHVYWYRQLPEEGLKFMVYLQKENIIDESGMPKERFSAEFPKEGPSILRIQQVVRGDSAAYFCASSADRGGYTFGSGTRLTVV.

V is TRBV6-5 and J is TRBJ2-1, with TRBD1 identical over 10 bases. V shed 6 bases, J shed 6 bases, and the junction held 5 bases outside the gene matches. Germline CDR1 and CDR2: MNHEY and SVGAGI. This CDR3 is built from 14 residues. CDR3: CASRPGQGTNEQFF. CDR3 sequence (DNA): TGTGCCAGCAGACCGGGACAGGGGACCAATGAGCAGTTCTTC.

In its sample, this clone was seen many times. The chain has TRBV6-2 or TRBV6-3 and TRBJ1-5; weak D call: TRBD1 (6 bases). CDR3 size: 16 residues. V was clipped by 6 bases and J by 6 bases, with 21 bases between them. Germline CDR1 and CDR2: MNHEY and SVGEGT. The CDR3 reads CASSRQTVAQGQPQHF. The DNA of the CDR3 is TGTGCCAGCAGCCGACAGACAGTAGCACAGGGTCAGCCCCAGCATTTT.

The chain recombines TRBV27 with TRBJ2-7; a possible D gene is TRBD2 (5 bases). The V gene's germline CDR1 is MNHEY and CDR2 SMNVEV (reference sequence). This CDR3 has 14 amino acids. V was trimmed by 5 bases and J by 5 bases, leaving 16 bases between them. This CDR3 is CASSQPRERHEQYF. The DNA for the CDR3 is TGTGCCAGCAGTCAACCAAGGGAGCGTCACGAGCAGTACTTC.

This chain uses TRBV29-1 with TRBJ2-7; D perhaps matches TRBD1 (5 bases). The CDR3 length is 12 residues. Germline V gene data show CDR1 as SQVTM and CDR2 as ANQGSEA. V lost 4 bases and J 4 bases, leaving 11 bases between the germline ends. CDR3 residues: CSVGRDDYEQYF. The CDR3 DNA reads as TGCAGCGTTGGCAGGGATGATTACGAGCAGTACTTC.

The chain has TRBV5-1 and TRBJ1-1; 9 bases agree with TRBD1. V trimming: 2 bases; J trimming: 4 bases; junction bases outside the gene matches: 9. The germline CDR1 and CDR2 sequences are SGHRS and YFSETQ. The CDR3 length is 16 residues. CDR3 nucleotide sequence: TGCGCCAGCAGCTTTACCTTGACAGGGGGAGGCACTGAAGCTTTCTTT. It specifies CASSFTLTGGGTEAFF.

This chain links TRBV5-1 with TRBJ2-5; 13 nucleotides match TRBD2. V was pared by 4 bases and J by 3 bases, with 3 bases of the junction left unmatched. Germline V gives CDR1 SGHRS, CDR2 YFSETQ. The CDR3 is made up of 15 amino acids. Here the CDR3 reads CASSRLAGGEETQYF. The CDR3 bases are TGCGCCAGCAGCCGACTAGCGGGGGGTGAAGAGACCCAGTACTTC.

The chain employs TRBV7-3 and TRBJ1-1, with D uncertain. The CDR3 loop spans 13 amino acids. Germline CDR1 reads SGHTA; CDR2 reads FQGTGA. Deletions cut 5 bases from V and 5 bases from J, with 12 bases between. CDR3 nucleotides: TGTGCCAGCAGCGTGGACTCAAGGACTGAAGCTTTCTTT. Translation gives CASSVDSRTEAFF.

CDR3 protein: CASSGSGSLPYEQYF. The CDR3 nucleotides are TGTGCCAGCAGCGGTAGCGGGAGCCTACCCTACGAGCAGTACTTC. This chain joins TRBV28 and TRBJ2-7; TRBD2 matches 9 bases. Trimming removed 6 bases from V and 2 bases from J; junction bases left unmatched: 8. The CDR3 is 15 amino acids. Per germline, CDR1 MDHEN and CDR2 SYDVKM.

The sample holds a few counts of this clone. This chain uses TRBV7-2 with TRBJ1-5; D remains unclear. CDR1 SGHTA and CDR2 FQGNSA come from the germline V gene. Trimming pared 5 bases from V and 5 bases from J, leaving 10 bases between. This CDR3 comprises 13 residues. The CDR3 DNA reads as TGTGCCAGCAGCCCGGAGACCTATCAGCCCCAGCATTTT. It specifies CASSPETYQPQHF. Filled out from reference TRBV7-2 and TRBJ1-5, the complete variable domain reads GAGVSQSPSNKVTEKGKDVELRCDPISGHTALYWYRQSLGQGLEFLIYFQGNSAPDKSGLPSDRFSAERTGGSVSTLTIQRTQQEDSAVYLCASSPETYQPQHFGDGTRLSIL.

This clone was recorded a few times. The chain uses TRBV5-1 and TRBJ1-4; 8 bases map to TRBD1. Germline V gives CDR1 SGHRS, CDR2 YFSETQ. CDR3 length equals 14 residues. The V and J ends lost 2 bases and 3 bases, in that order; junction bases with no gene match: 0. CDR3: CASSFRGPNEKLFF. The DNA for the CDR3 is TGCGCCAGCAGCTTCAGGGGGCCTAATGAAAAACTGTTTTTT.

The V gene is TRBV6-5, the J gene TRBJ2-7; TRBD2 might be the D (6 bases). Germline CDR1 reads MNHEY; CDR2 reads SVGAGI. Trimming took 6 bases from V and 1 from J, leaving 16 bases between them. CDR3 size: 15 residues. CDR3 in amino acids: CASSRGTSSSYEQYF. CDR3 nucleotide sequence: TGTGCCAGCAGCCGCGGGACTTCTTCATCCTACGAGCAGTACTTC.

The rearrangement joins TRBV2 to TRBJ2-2; D uncertain. Deletions cut 4 bases from V and 1 base from J, with 7 bases between. The CDR3 runs to 14 residues. CDR1 and CDR2 from the germline V gene are SNHLY and FYNNEI. CDR3 nucleotide sequence: TGTGCCAGCAGTGTTACGGGGAACACCGGGGAGCTGTTTTTT. This encodes CASSVTGNTGELFF.

Regarding this clone: The junction and the germline gene differ at one end; a read error may be behind it. The rearrangement joins TRBV5-6 to TRBJ2-7; D is uncertain. CDR3 length: 12 amino acids. Germline CDR1 is SGHDT and CDR2 is YYEEEE. CDR3 protein: CASSLAGREQYF. The CDR3 DNA sequence: TGTGCCAGCAGTTTGGCAGGTCGAGAGCAGTACTTC.

The chain uses TRBV29-1 and TRBJ2-2; TRBD2 is a possible D gene (6 bases). The CDR3 is 12 amino acids. CDR1 is SQVTM, CDR2 ANQGSEA, per germline. The V end lost 4 bases, the J end lost 4 bases, and 7 bases lay between the germline ends. The chain's CDR3 is CSVAGATGELFF. CDR3 sequence (DNA): TGCAGCGTTGCGGGAGCCACCGGGGAGCTGTTTTTT.

V is TRBV4-3 and J is TRBJ1-2; tentatively, D is TRBD1 (5 bases). The CDR3 sequence is 14 residues long. Germline lookup yields CDR1 LGHNA and CDR2 YSLEER. Deletions cut 0 bases from V and 4 bases from J, with 9 bases between. The CDR3 DNA sequence: TGCGCCAGCAGCCAAGAGGCAGGGCTCTATGGCTACACCTTC. Protein product: CASSQEAGLYGYTF.

This clone was detected only once. The chain joins TRBV27 to TRBJ1-5, with D maybe TRBD1 (5 bases). V gave up 3 bases and J gave up 5 bases, with 11 bases separating them. CDR1 and CDR2 from the germline V gene are MNHEY and SMNVEV (reference sequence). The CDR3 has 14 residues. The CDR3 DNA sequence: TGTGCCAGCAGTTTTTCAGGGAACTATCAGCCCCAGCATTTT. Translated, it gives CASSFSGNYQPQHF.

The chain has TRBV7-9 and TRBJ1-3; no clear D. V lost 3 bases and J 3 bases, leaving 15 bases between the germline ends. Per the germline V gene, CDR1 is SEHNR and CDR2 is FQNEAQ (reference sequence). The CDR3 runs to 16 residues. CDR3 residues: CASSFQKPGGGNTIYF. CDR3 DNA sequence: TGTGCCAGCAGCTTCCAAAAGCCCGGAGGTGGAAACACCATATATTTT.